This T cell receptor (beta chain) was profiled in a study of graft-versus-host responses after intestinal transplantation. In regard to this clone: What it binds is unknown.

Method: immunoSEQ multiplex PCR; TCRdb's copy keeps in-frame clones and lacks some. The table has around 90,000 clones, roughly 91% seen once. Study results and limitations: Researchers found GvH clones in recipient marrow, and some showed up first in ileum or blood.

This CDR3 has 15 amino acids. Trimming removed 1 base at V and 7 bases at J, with 16 bases between. Germline V lookup: CDR1 SGHVS, CDR2 FNYEAQ. Sequencing was performed on unstimulated CD8+ T cells sorted from spleen or lymph node cells, taken before transplant. This receptor was obtained from a human donor who was the organ donor for an intestinal transplant. This chain uses TRBV7-6 with TRBJ1-2, with D perhaps TRBD1 (5 bases). The chain's CDR3 is CASSLGGAVGGGYTF. The DNA for the CDR3 is TGTGCCAGCAGCTTAGGAGGGGCCGTCGGGGGTGGCTACACCTTC.